The text below deals with one TCR beta chain. Losses at the gene ends were 1 base for V and 10 bases for J; bases not matched to a gene: 11. CDR1 is LGHNA and CDR2 is YNFKEQ in the germline V gene. The CDR3 totals 17 residues. This entry comes from a study of blood T cell repertoires in COVID-19. For the study at large: Material from acute and convalescent COVID-19 was sourced from the United States, Italy and Spain. PBMCs, B-cell-depleted T cells, or T cells provided the cDNA or gDNA that made up the material.

Authors' processing steps: Estimation of nucleated cell counts was performed using reference gene primer amplification. The protocol was immunoSEQ multiplex PCR, while the TCRdb copy is restricted to in-frame clones and leaves out a portion. That table gives V, J and clone size, and the DNA gave D and trimming. The sample records 100,000 to 150,000 clones, 60% to 85% being singletons. Sequenced material: peripheral blood. The sequence was collected from a man aged 70 or older with acute or convalescent COVID-19. The genes are TRBV4-2 and TRBJ2-1, with 12 bases fitting TRBD2. In DNA, the CDR3 is TGTGCCAGCAGCCAAGCGGTTCTGGCTAGCGGGGGGGGAGAGCAGTTCTTC. Protein sequence: CASSQAVLASGGGEQFF.